One sample yielded the 23 T cell receptor beta chains listed below, sequenced in a study of T cells in Graves' hyperthyroidism and ophthalmopathy. Authors of the study amplified TCR beta CDR3 regions from RNA transcripts. The HTBI primer set drove a first-round RT-PCR of the TCR CDR3. One entry per CDR3 protein, called by TCRdb with MiXCR from the multiplex PCR reads. The sample consists of about 520,000 distinct CDR3 sequences, around 21% of them appearing once. The sequenced sample consisted of blood. The receptors originated from a man aged 18 to 30 with Graves' hyperthyroidism.

This clonotype was detected ten times or more. This chain links TRBV19 with TRBJ1-1; TRBD1 is a possible D gene (5 bases). Germline V CDR1 and CDR2: LNHDA, SQIVND (reference sequence). The CDR3 consists of 15 residues. Trimming removed 1 base at V and 6 bases at J, with 15 bases between. CDR3 amino acids: CASSIVSTGPSEAFF. Here the CDR3 DNA reads TGTGCCAGTAGTATAGTTTCCACAGGACCTTCTGAAGCTTTCTTT.

Ten or more counts support this clonotype. V and J are TRBV6-6 and TRBJ1-1; TRBD1 is a possible D gene (6 bases). V lost 4 bases and J lost 2, with 8 bases in between. CDR3 length: 13 amino acids. In germline, CDR1 is MNHNY, CDR2 SVGAGI (reference sequence). The CDR3 DNA reads TGTGCCAGCAGTTGGGGGGCAAACACTGAAGCTTTCTTT. It encodes CASSWGANTEAFF.

V is TRBV6-1 and J is TRBJ1-1; 9 nucleotides align to TRBD1. The V segment lost 3 bases and the J segment 0 bases; nucleotides outside the gene matches: 5. The CDR3 is 16 amino acids. Germline lookup yields CDR1 MNHNS and CDR2 SASEGT. The CDR3 sequence: CASSDRDRALNTEAFF. Written as DNA, the CDR3 is TGTGCCAGCAGTGACCGGGACAGGGCCTTGAACACTGAAGCTTTCTTT.

This clonotype was observed a handful of times. A much larger clone lies one base from this, so it may be a read error. This chain joins TRBV5-1 and TRBJ1-1; D is undetermined. The length of the CDR3 is 15 residues. Germline CDR1 and CDR2: SGHRS and YFSETQ. The CDR3 nucleotides are TGCGCCAGCAGCTTAGTCGTTCTGGGAGGCTCTGAAGCTTGCTTT. This translates into CASSLVVLGGSEACF.

CDR3 bases: TGCGCCAGCAGATTCGGGGATAGCGTCGCCGGGGAGCTGTTTTTT. Its translation: CASRFGDSVAGELFF. The chain employs TRBV5-1 and TRBJ2-2, with D possibly being TRBD2 (5 bases). The CDR3 covers 15 residues. Trimming took off 5 bases at V and 6 bases at J, with 17 bases between the two ends. CDR1 and CDR2 from the germline V gene are SGHRS and YFSETQ.

Ten or more counts support this clonotype. This sequence joins TRBV15 and TRBJ1-1, with D possibly matching TRBD1 (5 bases). The CDR3 runs to 15 residues. Trimming stripped 2 bases from V and 1 base from J, with 11 bases between. CDR1 is LNHNV, CDR2 YYDKDF, per germline (reference sequence). This CDR3 reads CATSRMWGRNTEAFF. CDR3 in DNA: TGTGCCACCAGCAGAATGTGGGGCAGGAACACTGAAGCTTTCTTT.

There are many counts of this clonotype. This chain connects TRBV6-5 to TRBJ2-7; D might be TRBD1 (6 bases). Germline CDR1 and CDR2: MNHEY and SVGAGI. The germline V and J ends were trimmed by 4 bases and 6 bases, with 16 bases remaining between them. The CDR3 runs 14 residues. The DNA for the CDR3 is TGTGCCAGCAGTTTTGGACAGCTCCACCCCGAGCAGTACTTC. This gives the protein CASSFGQLHPEQYF.

This clonotype was seen many times. The chain recombines TRBV7-9 with TRBJ1-3, with D possibly being TRBD1 (6 bases). The germline V gene has CDR1 SEHNR and CDR2 FQNEAQ (reference sequence). V was cut by 5 bases and J by 2 bases, with 16 bases left in between. The CDR3 is 16 residues long. In nucleotides, the CDR3 is TGTGCCAGCAGCCCGGGACATTTAGCGGCTGGAAACACCATATATTTT. This translates into CASSPGHLAAGNTIYF. Together with reference TRBV7-9 and TRBJ1-3, the CDR3 gives the full variable domain: DTGVSQNPRHKITKRGQNVTFRCDPISEHNRLYWYRQTLGQGPEFLTYFQNEAQLEKSRLLSDRFSAERPKGSFSTLEIQRTEQGDSAMYLCASSPGHLAAGNTIYFGEGSWLTVV.

This clonotype occurred many times. This chain connects TRBV6-2 or TRBV6-3 to TRBJ1-2; 9 bases match TRBD1. The CDR3 is 15 amino acids. Germline V CDR1 and CDR2: MNHEY, SVGEGT. Trimming removed 7 bases from V and 3 bases from J; junction bases left unmatched: 9. CDR3: CASTQSGQGYYGYTF. CDR3 bases: TGTGCCAGCACCCAATCCGGACAGGGGTACTATGGCTACACCTTC.

In its sample, this clonotype was seen many times. The V call is TRBV11-2, the J call TRBJ2-7; D call uncertain. Germline V gives CDR1 SGHAT, CDR2 FQNNGV. The V and J ends lost 3 bases and 7 bases respectively, with 19 bases between them. This CDR3 region has 15 residues. CDR3 nucleotides: TGTGCCAGCAGCTTTTTCCTAGGAGAAAAAGGGGAGCAGTACTTC. Its protein product is CASSFFLGEKGEQYF.

This clonotype was counted a few times. Sequence at one end of the junction differs from germline and may be a read error. V gene TRBV6-5 combines with J gene TRBJ2-4, with 7 bases aligning to TRBD2. Germline CDR1 is MNHEY and CDR2 is SVGAGI. This CDR3 contains 16 residues. The CDR3 DNA sequence: TGTGCCAGCAGTTACTCTGGGGGGGGTGCCAAAAACATTAAGTACTTC. The encoded protein is CASSYSGGGAKNIKYF.

This clonotype was counted ten times or more. A clone one base away is much larger, so this may be a read error. In nucleotides, the CDR3 is TGTGCCAGCGGTTGGACAGGGAACTATGGCTACACCTTC. Translation: CASGWTGNYGYTF. This chain connects TRBV12-3 or TRBV12-4 to TRBJ1-2, with TRBD1 matching 8 bases. Trimming took 8 bases from V and 2 from J; bases not matched to a gene: 4. The CDR3 totals 13 residues.

Notes on this clonotype: Given the absence of the conserved phenylalanine or tryptophan at the CDR3 end, a read error is likely. This sequence joins TRBV11-2 and TRBJ1-1, with unresolved D. The germline CDR1 and CDR2 sequences are SGHAT and FQNNGV. The V end lost 0 bases, the J end lost 5 bases, and 1 base lay between the germline ends. CDR3 length equals 11 residues. In nucleotides, the CDR3 is TGTGCCAGCAGCTTAGATACTGAAGCTTTCCTT. This codes for CASSLDTEAFL.

This clonotype was detected a few times. The chain combines TRBV20-1 with TRBJ1-1; weak D call: TRBD1 (6 bases). Germline V gene lookup returns CDR1 DFQATT and CDR2 SNEGSKA (reference sequence). Trimming cost V 3 bases and J 7 bases, with 15 bases left between them. This CDR3 region has 13 residues. The chain's CDR3 is CSARDRDIDEAFF. CDR3 DNA sequence: TGCAGTGCTAGGGACCGGGACATTGATGAAGCTTTCTTT.

This clonotype was observed many times. This rearrangement joins TRBV12-3 or TRBV12-4 to TRBJ2-5; 7 positions agree with TRBD2. After removal of 6 bases from V and 5 bases from J, the junction contained 6 bases not matched to a gene. The CDR3 consists of 13 residues. In DNA, the CDR3 is TGTGCCAGCAGCGCACTAGCGTCCGAGACCCAGTACTTC. It encodes CASSALASETQYF.

CDR3 sequence: CASSAETGVGRETQYF. CDR3 DNA sequence: TGTGCCAGCAGTGCAGAGACAGGGGTCGGTCGTGAGACCCAGTACTTC. This chain connects TRBV6-1 to TRBJ2-5, with 8 bases fitting TRBD1. V trimming: 4 bases; J trimming: 5 bases; junction bases outside the gene matches: 12. The V gene's germline CDR1 is MNHNS and CDR2 SASEGT. The CDR3 loop spans 16 amino acids.

This sequence joins TRBV12-3 or TRBV12-4 and TRBJ2-5; 7 bases align to TRBD1. V lost 3 bases, J lost 5 bases, and 6 bases stayed unmatched. The CDR3 has 14 residues. This CDR3 reads CASSLGQLEETQYF. The CDR3, as DNA: TGTGCCAGCAGTTTGGGACAGCTTGAGGAGACCCAGTACTTC.

This sequence joins TRBV6-5 and TRBJ1-2, with D maybe TRBD1 (5 bases). Germline V gene sequence: CDR1 MNHEY, CDR2 SVGAGI. The CDR3 has 15 amino acids. V shed 0 bases and J shed 7 bases, with 15 bases lying between them. CDR3 sequence: CASSYSQDWDGGYTF. The CDR3 DNA reads as TGTGCCAGCAGTTACTCGCAGGATTGGGACGGTGGCTACACCTTC.

Ten or more counts support this clonotype. The J gene is TRBJ1-1, the V gene TRBV19, with D tentatively TRBD1 (6 bases). The CDR3 spans 14 residues. Germline CDR1 LNHDA, CDR2 SQIVND (reference sequence). The V end lost 3 bases, the J end lost 0 bases, and 8 bases lay between the germline ends. DNA of the CDR3: TGTGCCAGTAGTATGAGGGGGATGAACACTGAAGCTTTCTTT. Its protein is CASSMRGMNTEAFF. Combining the CDR3 with reference TRBV19 and TRBJ1-1 gives the whole variable domain DGGITQSPKYLFRKEGQNVTLSCEQNLNHDAMYWYRQDPGQGLRLIYYSQIVNDFQKGDIAEGYSVSREKKESFPLTVTSAQKNPTAFYLCASSMRGMNTEAFFGQGTRLTVV.

The table lists this clonotype with many counts. J is TRBJ2-7 and V is TRBV7-6, with 12 bases identical to TRBD2. Germline V lookup: CDR1 SGHVS, CDR2 FNYEAQ. The CDR3 sequence is 15 residues long. Losses at the gene ends were 6 bases for V and 2 bases for J; bases not matched to a gene: 5. DNA for the CDR3: TGTGCCAGCAGGGGCGGACTAGCGGGGCCCTACGAGCAGTACTTC. It specifies CASRGGLAGPYEQYF.

This rearrangement joins TRBV20-1 to TRBJ1-1; 8 bases fit TRBD1. From germline, CDR1 is DFQATT and CDR2 SNEGSKA (reference sequence). This CDR3 has 15 residues. V was clipped by 3 bases and J by 5 bases; unmatched bases: 11. The CDR3 region has the DNA TGCAGTGCTAGTGGGTTTGGACAGGGAGAGACTGAAGCTTTCTTT. Encoded protein: CSASGFGQGETEAFF.

This clonotype has at least ten counts. The rearrangement uses TRBV28 and TRBJ2-2; D is ambiguous. Germline-derived CDR1 and CDR2 are MDHEN and SYDVKM. The CDR3 loop spans 14 amino acids. The V and J ends lost 5 bases and 3 bases respectively, with 10 bases between them. CDR3 in DNA: TGTGCCAGCAGTCAAACATGGGACACCGGGGAGCTGTTTTTT. Encoded protein: CASSQTWDTGELFF.

The chain is built from TRBV6-2 or TRBV6-3 and TRBJ2-3; the D is unclear. V lost 2 bases to trimming and J lost 12 bases, with 9 bases between them. The CDR3 runs 11 residues. Germline CDR1 MNHEY, CDR2 SVGEGT. In DNA, the CDR3 is TGTGCCAGCAGTTACCCTCCATTACAGTATTTT. Protein product: CASSYPPLQYF.